The 18 T cell receptor beta chains reported below all come from one sample, sequenced in a study of cytomegalovirus exposure and HLA in healthy donors. Profiled with immunoSEQ multiplex PCR; TCRdb holds only in-frame clones, not every one. The profile shows about 220,000 clones, 75% to 90% of them singletons. What was sequenced was PBMCs. These receptors were obtained from a woman aged 30 to 39 in good health and CMV-seropositive.

The genes are TRBV5-4 and TRBJ2-7; D is possibly TRBD2 (5 bases). This CDR3 contains 16 residues. Germline loops: CDR1 SGHNT, CDR2 YYREEE (reference sequence). Trimming took off 0 bases at V and 0 bases at J, with 13 bases between the two ends. The CDR3 region has the DNA TGTGCCAGCAGCTTGGGAGGGTTGGGCCCCTCCTACGAGCAGTACTTC. As protein: CASSLGGLGPSYEQYF. Using reference TRBV5-4 and TRBJ2-7 for the parts outside the CDR3, the full variable domain is ETGVTQSPTHLIKTRGQQVTLRCSSQSGHNTVSWYQQALGQGPQFIFQYYREEENGRGNFPPRFSGLQFPNYSSELNVNALELDDSALYLCASSLGGLGPSYEQYFGPGTRLTVT.

This clone was seen more than once but under ten times. The rearrangement joins TRBV11-2 to TRBJ2-1; 7 nucleotides align to TRBD2. In germline, CDR1 is SGHAT, CDR2 FQNNGV. Unmatched junction bases numbered 13, after V lost 0 bases and J lost 14 bases. The CDR3 runs 15 residues. The CDR3 nucleotides are TGTGCCAGCAGCTTAGATAGTGGTGCTGCGGGAGTCGAGTTCTTC. Protein product: CASSLDSGAAGVEFF.

In its sample, this clone was seen a few times. The chain carries TRBV7-3 and TRBJ1-2; 7 bases agree with TRBD1. The CDR3 runs 13 residues. Trimming at V came to 4 bases and at J to 3 bases, leaving 2 bases not matched to a gene. Germline CDR1 reads SGHTA; CDR2 reads FQGTGA. In DNA form, the CDR3 reads TGTGCCAGCAGCTGGGACAGTTACTATGGCTACACCTTC. Its protein product is CASSWDSYYGYTF.

The J gene is TRBJ2-3, the V gene TRBV30; TRBD2 aligns across 11 bases. Trimming took 6 bases from V and 3 from J; bases not matched to a gene: 5. The CDR3 has 14 residues. Germline loops: CDR1 GTSNPN, CDR2 SVGIG (reference sequence). This chain's CDR3 is CACGLAGRTDTQYF. Written as DNA, the CDR3 is TGTGCCTGCGGACTAGCGGGTAGGACAGATACGCAGTATTTT.

This chain uses TRBV28 with TRBJ1-4; 7 nucleotides align to TRBD1. This CDR3 spans 17 amino acids. V shed 4 bases and J 0 bases; nucleotides not matched to a gene: 8. CDR1 and CDR2 (germline): MDHEN, SYDVKM. In nucleotides, the CDR3 is TGTGCCAGCAGTTCCCAAGGACAGGACGCAACTAATGAAAAACTGTTTTTT. This gives the protein CASSSQGQDATNEKLFF.

The rearrangement links TRBV9 to TRBJ1-1; D not certain. Looked up from germline, CDR1 is SGDLS and CDR2 is YYNGEE. Trimming cost V 4 bases and J 1 base, with 11 bases left between them. This CDR3 is 14 amino acids long. As DNA, the CDR3 is TGTGCCAGCAGCCCAAAGGTCGCGAACACTGAAGCTTTCTTT. This sequence encodes CASSPKVANTEAFF.

This chain connects TRBV11-2 to TRBJ2-1, with 12 bases lining up with TRBD1. Per the germline V gene, CDR1 is SGHAT and CDR2 is FQNNGV. Losses at the gene ends were 0 bases for V and 7 bases for J; bases not matched to a gene: 7. CDR3 length: 17 residues. The CDR3 DNA is TGTGCCAGCAGCTTAGATGGTTGGGACAGGGGGCCTAATGAGCAGTTCTTC. Translated, it gives CASSLDGWDRGPNEQFF.

The rearrangement joins TRBV18 to TRBJ1-1, with a tentative D call TRBD1 (5 bases). The germline gives CDR1 KGHSH, CDR2 LQKENI. Trimming removed 7 bases from V and 2 bases from J, with 11 bases in between. The CDR3 length is 13 residues. The CDR3 DNA follows: TGTGCCAGCTTATCGGGACTCAACACTGAAGCTTTCTTT. The encoded protein is CASLSGLNTEAFF.

V and J are TRBV6-5 and TRBJ1-4; unclear D gene. The CDR3 runs 13 residues. V was pared by 6 bases and J by 5 bases, with 10 bases between. In germline, CDR1 is MNHEY, CDR2 SVGAGI. The DNA of the CDR3 is TGTGCCAGCAGACCCCACCTGAATGAAAAACTGTTTTTT. This encodes CASRPHLNEKLFF.

The chain carries TRBV10-3 and TRBJ2-7, with D perhaps matching TRBD1 (6 bases). The CDR3 is 15 residues long. Germline CDR1 ENHRY, CDR2 SYGVKD. Trimming cost V 6 bases and J 0 bases, with 15 bases left between them. Here the CDR3 DNA reads TGTGCCATCAGCACCGGGACAACGGACTCCTACGAGCAGTACTTC. The encoded protein is CAISTGTTDSYEQYF.

V usage is TRBV10-3 and J usage is TRBJ2-7; a weak D match, TRBD2 (6 bases). Deletions cut 10 bases from V and 1 base from J, with 14 bases between. Germline-derived CDR1 and CDR2 are ENHRY and SYGVKD. This CDR3 region has 13 residues. The CDR3 loop is CATGVADSYEQYF. The CDR3 nucleotides read TGTGCCACCGGGGTAGCGGATTCCTACGAGCAGTACTTC.

The DNA for the CDR3 is TGCGCCAGCAGCCAAGAAAAGGGATTAGCGGGAGCCTACGAGCAGTACTTC. Its protein is CASSQEKGLAGAYEQYF. This sequence joins TRBV4-3 and TRBJ2-7; 9 bases agree with TRBD2. CDR1 and CDR2 (germline): LGHNA, YSLEER. V lost 0 bases to trimming and J lost 2 bases; unmatched junction nucleotides: 8. CDR3 length: 17 residues.

The chain couples TRBV29-1 to TRBJ2-6, with D maybe TRBD1 (6 bases). This CDR3 has 18 residues. V gave up 4 bases and J gave up 0 bases, with 19 bases separating them. Germline V gene sequence: CDR1 SQVTM, CDR2 ANQGSEA. The CDR3 sequence is CSVVGVRDTRSGANVLTF. DNA for the CDR3: TGCAGCGTTGTAGGGGTACGGGACACACGCTCTGGGGCCAACGTCCTGACTTTC.

This clone was found a few times. V gene TRBV6-1 combines with J gene TRBJ2-7; D possibly corresponds to TRBD1 (6 bases). CDR1 is MNHNS, CDR2 SASEGT, per germline. The CDR3 totals 15 residues. V was clipped by 6 bases and J by 1 base, with 16 bases between them. This CDR3 is CASRETWDISYEQYF. CDR3 DNA: TGTGCCAGCAGGGAAACGTGGGACATATCCTACGAGCAGTACTTC.

Details on this clone: Other DNA sequences of this sample code for an identical CDR3. The chain couples TRBV5-1 to TRBJ2-7; D gene uncertain. The germline gives CDR1 SGHRS, CDR2 YFSETQ. V lost 0 bases, J lost 4 bases, and 5 bases lay in between. The CDR3 has 12 amino acids. The CDR3 is CASSLEGYEQYF. The CDR3 DNA follows: TGCGCCAGCAGCTTGGAGGGTTACGAGCAGTACTTC. The full variable domain, with the rest looked up from reference TRBV5-1 and TRBJ2-7, is KAGVTQTPRYLIKTRGQQVTLSCSPISGHRSVSWYQQTPGQGLQFLFEYFSETQRNKGNFPGRFSGRQFSNSRSEMNVSTLELGDSALYLCASSLEGYEQYFGPGTRLTVT.

V is TRBV6-5 and J is TRBJ2-7; TRBD2 matches 7 bases. The CDR3 extends over 15 amino acids. Germline CDR1 reads MNHEY; CDR2 reads SVGAGI. Losses at the gene ends were 0 bases for V and 5 bases for J; bases not matched to a gene: 7. CDR3 in amino acids: CASSYSWGGKNEQYF. In DNA, the CDR3 is TGTGCCAGCAGTTACTCGTGGGGGGGGAAAAACGAGCAGTACTTC.

The chain couples TRBV28 to TRBJ1-5; D is possibly TRBD1 (5 bases). The CDR3 totals 15 residues. Trimming pared 2 bases from V and 7 bases from J, leaving 15 bases between. Germline values: CDR1 MDHEN, CDR2 SYDVKM. In nucleotides, the CDR3 is TGTGCCAGCAGTTTAGGAGGGGCCCTCGCCCAGCCCCAGCATTTT. This codes for CASSLGGALAQPQHF.

This rearrangement joins TRBV15 to TRBJ2-3; TRBD1 is a possible D gene (5 bases). CDR1 and CDR2 (germline): LNHNV, YYDKDF (reference sequence). Deletions cut 1 base from V and 1 base from J, with 9 bases between. There are 15 residues in the CDR3. CDR3 nucleotides: TGTGCCACCAGCAGAGCGATACAGGGCACAGATACGCAGTATTTT. Translation: CATSRAIQGTDTQYF.